A selection of T cell receptor beta chains follows, all from one sample in a study of shared clonotypes between healthy human individuals. Sequencing was performed with immunoSEQ multiplex PCR; in TCRdb, only in-frame clones are kept and a portion is missing. Among hundreds of thousands of clones listed, 70% to 80% were seen once. Sequenced: PBMCs. These receptors were obtained from a woman aged 40 to 50 in good health. Some clones in this sample may be carry-over from other donors' samples. Both conserved end residues are part of each CDR3. D genes are given only for firm matches. Part of the rows lack a size; the others show once, few, many or a class for expanded clones.

d_call	v_call	clone_size	j_call	cdr3_nt	cdr3_aa
.	TRBV5-1	.	TRBJ2-1	TGCGCCAGCACCGAAGCGGATGTAGCCTACAATGAGCAGTTCTTC	CASTEADVAYNEQFF
TRBD1	TRBV19	.	TRBJ2-7	TGTGCCAGTAGTATAGAGACAGGGGGACACTACGAGCAGTACTTC	CASSIETGGHYEQYF
.	TRBV7-8	few	TRBJ2-7	TGTGCCAGCAGCTCCGCCTTCCCGGGACGGCCGAATTGGGAGCAGTACTTC	CASSSAFPGRPNWEQYF
TRBD2	TRBV9	.	TRBJ2-3	TGTGCCAGCAGCCCAGGGACTAGGGGCACAGATACGCAGTATTTT	CASSPGTRGTDTQYF
.	TRBV4-1	.	TRBJ2-7	TGCGCCAGCAGCTCCGGACTCCCCGGTGAGGAGCAGTACTTC	CASSSGLPGEEQYF
.	TRBV5-1	.	TRBJ1-1	TGCGCCAGCAGCTTTGGCGGACAGAGCACTGAAGCTTTCTTT	CASSFGGQSTEAFF
.	TRBV5-5	.	TRBJ2-7	TGTGCCAGCAGCTGGAAGACGGTAGGGCTCGAGCAGTACTTC	CASSWKTVGLEQYF
.	TRBV27	.	TRBJ1-2	TGTGCCAGCAGTTTGGGGGGGGGCTATGGCTACACCTTC	CASSLGGGYGYTF
TRBD1	TRBV11-2	.	TRBJ2-5	TGTGCCAGCAGCTTAGCGGGACAGGATGAAGAGACCCAGTACTTC	CASSLAGQDEETQYF
TRBD2	TRBV19	.	TRBJ2-7	TGTGCCAGTAGTCGGGCTAGCGGGAGTTCCCACGAGCAGTACTTC	CASSRASGSSHEQYF
.	TRBV19	.	TRBJ2-5	TGTGCCAGTAGTATAGGTCAAGAGGGGACCCAGTACTTC	CASSIGQEGTQYF
TRBD1	TRBV28	.	TRBJ1-2	TGTGCCAGCCTAACTGGGGACAGCTATGGCTACACCTTC	CASLTGDSYGYTF
.	TRBV6-6	.	TRBJ1-1	TGTGCCAGCCAAGTCGGGGACACTGAAGCTTTCTTT	CASQVGDTEAFF
.	TRBV5-6	.	TRBJ2-7	TGTGCCAGCAGCTTTTCGAGCAGTGGGTACGAGCAGTACTTC	CASSFSSSGYEQYF
.	TRBV4-1	.	TRBJ1-2	TGCGCCAGCAGCCCCCTCCTAATTCAACAGAACTATGGCTACACCTTC	CASSPLLIQQNYGYTF
TRBD1	TRBV9	once	TRBJ1-3	TGTGCCAGCAGCGTGGACAGGGGGCGCGCTGGAAACACCATATATTTT	CASSVDRGRAGNTIYF
TRBD1	TRBV6-6	few	TRBJ1-1	TGTGCCACCCCGGGGGGGACAGGTGAAGCTTTCTTT	CATPGGTGEAFF
.	TRBV11-2	.	TRBJ2-7	TGTGCCAGCAGCTTAGATTTGCCAGGGTTCTCCTACGAGCAGTACTTC	CASSLDLPGFSYEQYF
.	TRBV28	.	TRBJ2-7	TGTGCCAGCAGCGTGATCGGGCGGACGACGACGCAGTACTTC	CASSVIGRTTTQYF
.	TRBV6-1	.	TRBJ1-5	TGTGCCAGCAGTGCATACCAGGTTTTGTCTCAGCCCCAGCATTTT	CASSAYQVLSQPQHF
.	TRBV29-1	few	TRBJ2-3	TGCAGCGTTGGGAAAGGACAGATCACAGATACGCAGTATTTT	CSVGKGQITDTQYF
.	TRBV5-1	.	TRBJ2-3	TGCGCCAGCAGCTTGGCCTCAACAGATACGCAGTATTTT	CASSLASTDTQYF
TRBD2	TRBV10-2	.	TRBJ2-1	TGCGCCAGCAGTGAGAGGGGGGGACTAGCGGGAGTTCGCCCGAGCTCCTACAATGAGCAGTTCTTC	CASSERGGLAGVRPSSYNEQFF
.	TRBV18	.	TRBJ2-5	TGTGCCAGCTCACCGGGAGGGGGCCAAGAGACCCAGTACTTC	CASSPGGGQETQYF
.	TRBV4-1	.	TRBJ2-3	TGCGCCAGCAGCCAAGATCCCACACAAAGGTCCGGGCCAGGCTATACGCAGTATTTT	CASSQDPTQRSGPGYTQYF